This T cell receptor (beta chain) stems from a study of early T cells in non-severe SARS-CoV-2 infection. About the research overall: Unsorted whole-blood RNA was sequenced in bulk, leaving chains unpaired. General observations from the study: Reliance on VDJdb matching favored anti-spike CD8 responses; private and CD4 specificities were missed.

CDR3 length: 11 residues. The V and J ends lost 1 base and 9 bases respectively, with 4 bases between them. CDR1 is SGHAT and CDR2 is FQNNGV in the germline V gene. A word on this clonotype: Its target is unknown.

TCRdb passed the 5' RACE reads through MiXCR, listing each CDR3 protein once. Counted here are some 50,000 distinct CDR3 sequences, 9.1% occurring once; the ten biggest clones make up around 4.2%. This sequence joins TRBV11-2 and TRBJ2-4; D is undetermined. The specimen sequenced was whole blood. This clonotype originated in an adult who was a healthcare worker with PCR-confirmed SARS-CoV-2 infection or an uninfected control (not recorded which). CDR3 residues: CASSLGPIQYF. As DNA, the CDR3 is TGTGCCAGCAGCTTAGGGCCCATTCAGTACTTC.